A single sample is the source of the 9 T cell receptor beta chains below, sequenced in a study of T cells in localized non-small cell lung cancer. Method: immunoSEQ multiplex PCR; TCRdb's copy keeps in-frame clones and lacks some. The sample has 25,000 to 35,000 clones; 70% to 90% are singletons. The sample was peripheral blood, taken before any cancer treatment. These receptors came from a woman aged 35 to 75 with stage I lung adenocarcinoma.

V is TRBV30 and J is TRBJ2-7; D not resolved. The length of the CDR3 is 14 residues. Trimming pared 0 bases from V and 2 bases from J, leaving 11 bases between. Germline CDR1 and CDR2: GTSNPN and SVGIG (reference sequence). As DNA, the CDR3 is TGTGCCTGGAGTGTACGTCAAAGCCCCTACGAGCAGTACTTC. It is translated as CAWSVRQSPYEQYF.

The chain joins TRBV6-5 to TRBJ2-3, with 12 bases identical to TRBD2. CDR3 size: 16 residues. CDR1 is MNHEY, CDR2 SVGAGI, per germline. V shed 2 bases and J 0 bases; nucleotides not matched to a gene: 0. The CDR3 nucleotides read TGTGCCAGCAGTTACGGGACTAGCGGGAGCACAGATACGCAGTATTTT. Its translation is CASSYGTSGSTDTQYF.

This clone was seen just once. The rearrangement uses TRBV11-2 and TRBJ2-7, with 11 positions matching TRBD2. The CDR3 sequence is 16 residues long. Germline lookup yields CDR1 SGHAT and CDR2 FQNNGV. Trimming cost V 8 bases and J 5 bases; bases outside gene matches: 14. The CDR3 here is CASLRRASGGYNEQYF. The CDR3 DNA reads as TGTGCCAGCCTTAGGAGGGCTAGCGGGGGGTATAACGAGCAGTACTTC. The full variable domain, with the rest looked up from reference TRBV11-2 and TRBJ2-7, is EAGVAQSPRYKIIEKRQSVAFWCNPISGHATLYWYQQILGQGPKLLIQFQNNGVVDDSQLPKDRFSAERLKGVDSTLKIQPAKLEDSAVYLCASLRRASGGYNEQYFGPGTRLTVT.

The rearrangement uses TRBV23-1 and TRBJ2-1; 8 bases match TRBD1. TRBV23-1 is known as an ORF, though its function is uncertain. The CDR3 covers 19 residues. V was clipped by 4 bases and J by 1 base; unmatched bases: 15. This CDR3 reads CASSRGQEIIYWSYNEQFF. The CDR3 DNA sequence: TGCGCCAGCAGTCGGGGACAGGAGATTATTTATTGGTCCTACAATGAGCAGTTCTTC.

This clone occurred a few times. The chain recombines TRBV5-1 with TRBJ2-5; 8 bases align to TRBD1. Germline V gene sequence: CDR1 SGHRS, CDR2 YFSETQ. The CDR3 runs 14 residues. Trimming took 3 bases from V and 4 from J; bases not matched to a gene: 5. The CDR3 DNA sequence: TGCGCCAGCAGCTCCCTGACAGGGGCAGAGACCCAGTACTTC. Its translation: CASSSLTGAETQYF.

This clone showed up just a few times. The chain has TRBV28 and TRBJ2-2; D might be TRBD1 or TRBD2, each matching 9 bases. The germline CDR1 and CDR2 sequences are MDHEN and SYDVKM. V lost 6 bases, J lost 6 bases, and 38 bases lay in between. This CDR3 has 22 residues. The chain's CDR3 is CASSPNWVAGQGWREGSGELFF. CDR3 in DNA: TGTGCCAGCAGCCCTAATTGGGTAGCTGGACAGGGGTGGCGGGAGGGTTCCGGGGAGCTGTTTTTT.

In its sample, this clone is medium-sized. V usage is TRBV30 and J usage is TRBJ1-1, with TRBD1 matching 8 bases. The CDR3 extends over 13 amino acids. Germline CDR1 and CDR2: GTSNPN and SVGIG (reference sequence). The junction had 3 bases not matched to a gene; V was cut back by 2 bases and J by 4 bases. The CDR3 bases are TGTGCCTGGAGTACCACAGGGGGCACTGAAGCTTTCTTT. It is translated as CAWSTTGGTEAFF.

The rearrangement links TRBV2 to TRBJ2-2; weak D call: TRBD2 (6 bases). Germline CDR1 is SNHLY and CDR2 is FYNNEI. Trimming stripped 6 bases from V and 6 bases from J, with 14 bases between. The CDR3 length is 14 residues. The CDR3 DNA reads as TGTGCCAGCAGGTGGGAGGTACGGGCCGGGGAGCTGTTTTTT. This gives the protein CASRWEVRAGELFF.

CDR3 protein: CASSSSGRDTQYF. Here the CDR3 DNA reads TGTGCCAGCAGCTCGAGCGGGAGGGATACGCAGTATTTT. The chain employs TRBV11-3 and TRBJ2-3; 9 bases are shared with TRBD2. V shed 4 bases, J shed 6 bases, and the junction held 2 bases outside the gene matches. Germline V gives CDR1 SGHNT, CDR2 YENEEA. The CDR3 has 13 residues.